A selection of T cell receptor beta chains follows, all from one sample in a study of T cells after yellow fever vaccination. One entry per CDR3 protein results from TCRdb running MiXCR on the 5' RACE reads. The repertoire holds some 350,000 distinct CDR3 sequences, with 3% to 4.5% as singletons. This specimen consisted of PBMCs, obtained 5 days after the yellow fever booster vaccination. The receptors were gathered from a man aged 18 to 29 who received the YFV17D yellow fever vaccine. CDR3s include the opening cysteine and the closing phenylalanine or tryptophan. D genes are given only for firm matches. Clone size appears in some rows only: once, few, many, or a class for an expanded clone.

D	V	size	J	DNA	CDR3
TRBD1	TRBV2	NA	TRBJ2-7	TGTGCCAGCAGGGGAACAGGGGGATCGAGGTACGAGCAGTACTTC	CASRGTGGSRYEQYF
NA	TRBV10-3	NA	TRBJ2-5	TGTGCCATCAGTGATATGGGGGGAATACAAGAGACCCAGTACTTC	CAISDMGGIQETQYF
NA	TRBV28	few	TRBJ2-2	TGTGCCAGCAGTTACGCGAACACCGGGGAGCTGTTTTTT	CASSYANTGELFF
TRBD1	TRBV6-5	few	TRBJ1-1	TGTGCCAGCAGTTCAACGTTCAGGGGGCCATACACTGAAGCTTTCTTT	CASSSTFRGPYTEAFF
NA	TRBV5-6	NA	TRBJ1-6	TGTGCCAGCAGCTCGGGGACATTGTTCCCCCTCCACTTT	CASSSGTLFPLHF
NA	TRBV15	NA	TRBJ2-5	TGTGCCACCAGCCCCCGCGGCTCGGAGACCCAGTACTTC	CATSPRGSETQYF
NA	TRBV20-1	NA	TRBJ1-1	TGCAGTGCTAGCCGTGGTTCAGGGAACACTGAAGCTTTCTTT	CSASRGSGNTEAFF
TRBD1	TRBV5-4	NA	TRBJ2-2	TGTGCCACTACGACAGGGGGAATATCGAACACCGGGGAGCTGTTTTTT	CATTTGGISNTGELFF
NA	TRBV11-3	NA	TRBJ2-2	TGTGCCAGCAGCGGGACGCGAACCGGGGAGCTGTCTTTT	CASSGTRTGELSF
TRBD2	TRBV11-2	many	TRBJ2-3	TGTGCCAGCAGCTTAGCTCTGGCGGGGGGGCTAATGCGCACAGATACGCAGTATTTT	CASSLALAGGLMRTDTQYF
NA	TRBV7-2	many	TRBJ1-1	TGTGCCAGCACCCTTAGGGTAGGGGGGGAAGCTTTCTTT	CASTLRVGGEAFF
NA	TRBV9	few	TRBJ2-7	TGTGCCAGCAGCGTAGGGCTTAGTTACGAGCAGTACTTC	CASSVGLSYEQYF
NA	TRBV5-8	NA	TRBJ2-2	TGTGCCAGCAGCTTGCCCCCGGGGGGCGGGACCGGGGAGCTGTTTTTT	CASSLPPGGGTGELFF
NA	TRBV7-9	NA	TRBJ1-1	TGTGCCAGCACCTCCCGGGACACCCTCCCGGGAACTGAAGCTTTCTTT	CASTSRDTLPGTEAFF
NA	TRBV2	NA	TRBJ1-4	TGTGCCAGCAGTGAACAGGGGGAAAAACTGTTTTTT	CASSEQGEKLFF
TRBD2	TRBV11-2	many	TRBJ2-3	TGTGCCAGCTCTGAGGGGACTAGCGGGGGTGATACGCAGTATTTT	CASSEGTSGGDTQYF
NA	TRBV14	NA	TRBJ2-3	TGTGCCAGCAGCCCCGCAATTCCCACAGATACGCAGTATTTT	CASSPAIPTDTQYF
TRBD2	TRBV2	many	TRBJ2-2	TGTGCCAGCAGCCTCAGACTGAGTAGCGGGGGGCCCTCGAACACCGGGGAGCTGTTTTTT	CASSLRLSSGGPSNTGELFF
NA	TRBV12-3/TRBV12-4	NA	TRBJ1-5	TGTGCCAGCAGTTCCTCAACCCAGCCCCAGCATTTT	CASSSSTQPQHF
NA	TRBV6-1	few	TRBJ1-3	TGTGCCAGCAGGGACGGCGACTCTGGAAACACCATATATTTT	CASRDGDSGNTIYF
NA	TRBV6-2/TRBV6-3	few	TRBJ2-2	TGTGCCAGCAGTTATAAGCAGGCCTTGACCGGGGAGCTGTTTTTT	CASSYKQALTGELFF
NA	TRBV19	many	TRBJ2-5	TGTGCCAGTACCTGGGGAGAGACCCAGTACTTC	CASTWGETQYF
TRBD1	TRBV7-3	many	TRBJ1-1	TGTGCCAGCAGCGTGACAGGGGGTAACACTGAAGCTTTCTTT	CASSVTGGNTEAFF
NA	TRBV5-1	few	TRBJ2-7	TGCGCCAGCAGCGCCGGAGACAGCTCCTACGAGCAGTACTTC	CASSAGDSSYEQYF
TRBD1	TRBV18	NA	TRBJ1-1	TGTGCCAGCTCACCGGGGACAGTTTTCATGAACACTGAAGCTTTCTTT	CASSPGTVFMNTEAFF
TRBD2	TRBV5-1	few	TRBJ2-3	TGCGCCAGCAGCTTCCTTAGCGGGTACACAGATACGCAGTATTTT	CASSFLSGYTDTQYF
TRBD2	TRBV10-3	few	TRBJ2-7	TGTGCCATCAGTGGCTCCTCGGTAAGCGGGGGATACGAGCAGTACTTC	CAISGSSVSGGYEQYF
NA	TRBV4-3	NA	TRBJ1-5	TGCGCCAGCAGCCAAGAGGTGCTGGGGTATCAGCCCCAGCATTTT	CASSQEVLGYQPQHF
TRBD2	TRBV4-3	NA	TRBJ2-3	TGCGCCAGCAGCCAAGATCGAGGACTAGCGGGGCCCACAGATACGCAGTATTTT	CASSQDRGLAGPTDTQYF
NA	TRBV23-1	few	TRBJ2-4	TGCGCCACCCACCTCAGGACGCAAAACATTCAGTACTTC	CATHLRTQNIQYF
TRBD1	TRBV9	many	TRBJ2-1	TGTGCCAGCAGCGCAAGGACCGGGACAGCCGTCAATGAGCAGTTCTTC	CASSARTGTAVNEQFF
NA	TRBV20-1	many	TRBJ2-1	TGCAGTGCCTATTCCACAGGGATCACCAGCTACAATGAGCAGTTCTTC	CSAYSTGITSYNEQFF
NA	TRBV29-1	many	TRBJ1-1	TGCAGCGTCGACGTTTATACAGGGACTGAAGCTTTCTTT	CSVDVYTGTEAFF
NA	TRBV5-1	few	TRBJ2-2	TGCGCCAGCAGCTTGGATGGGGACGGGGAGCTGTTTTTT	CASSLDGDGELFF
NA	TRBV4-2	NA	TRBJ2-1	TGTGCCAGCAGCCAAGAACGTGGCGGGACCTACAATGAGCAGTTCTTC	CASSQERGGTYNEQFF
NA	TRBV6-5	NA	TRBJ2-2	TGTGCCAGCAGTCGTCGTCCGGGACACATGAACACCGGGGAGCTGTTTTTT	CASSRRPGHMNTGELFF
NA	TRBV7-8	NA	TRBJ2-4	TGTGCCAGCAGCTTAGGTTTGGACACGGCTTGGGACATTCAGTACTTC	CASSLGLDTAWDIQYF
TRBD2	TRBV7-8	many	TRBJ2-3	TGTGCCAGCAGCCTGGGACTAGCGGGGGGGCTTAGCACAGATACGCAGTATTTT	CASSLGLAGGLSTDTQYF